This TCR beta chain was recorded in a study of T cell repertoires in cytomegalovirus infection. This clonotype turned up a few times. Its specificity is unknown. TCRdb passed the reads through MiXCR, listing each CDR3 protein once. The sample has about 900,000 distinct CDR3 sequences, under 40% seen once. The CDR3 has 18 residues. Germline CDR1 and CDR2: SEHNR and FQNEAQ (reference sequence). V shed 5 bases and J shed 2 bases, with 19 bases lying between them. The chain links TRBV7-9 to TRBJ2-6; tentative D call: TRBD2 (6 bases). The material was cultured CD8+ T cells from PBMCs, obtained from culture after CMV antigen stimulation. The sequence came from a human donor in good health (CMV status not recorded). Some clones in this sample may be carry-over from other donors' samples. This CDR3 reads CASSRPGAVLPGANVLTF. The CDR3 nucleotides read TGTGCCAGCAGCCGCCCGGGAGCGGTCCTGCCTGGGGCCAACGTCCTGACTTTC. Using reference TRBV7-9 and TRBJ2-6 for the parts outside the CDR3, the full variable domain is DTGVSQNPRHKITKRGQNVTFRCDPISEHNRLYWYRQTLGQGPEFLTYFQNEAQLEKSRLLSDRFSAERPKGSFSTLEIQRTEQGDSAMYLCASSRPGAVLPGANVLTFGAGSRLTVL.